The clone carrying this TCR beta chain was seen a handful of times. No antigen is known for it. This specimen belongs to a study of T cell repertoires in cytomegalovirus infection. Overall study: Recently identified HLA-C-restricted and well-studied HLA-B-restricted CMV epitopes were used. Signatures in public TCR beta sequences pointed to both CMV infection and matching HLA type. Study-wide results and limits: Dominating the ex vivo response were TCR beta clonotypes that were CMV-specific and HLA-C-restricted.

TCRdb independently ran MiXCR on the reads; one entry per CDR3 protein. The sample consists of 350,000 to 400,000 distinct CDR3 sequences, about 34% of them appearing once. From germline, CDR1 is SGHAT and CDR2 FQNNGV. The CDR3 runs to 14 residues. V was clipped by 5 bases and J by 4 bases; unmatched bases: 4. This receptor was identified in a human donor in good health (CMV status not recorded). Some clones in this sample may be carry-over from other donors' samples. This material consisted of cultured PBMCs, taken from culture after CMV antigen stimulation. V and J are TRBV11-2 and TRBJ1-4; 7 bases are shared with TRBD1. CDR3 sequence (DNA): TGTGCCAGCAGCATGACAGGGATTAATGAAAAACTGTTTTTT. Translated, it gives CASSMTGINEKLFF. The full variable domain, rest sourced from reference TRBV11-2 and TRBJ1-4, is EAGVAQSPRYKIIEKRQSVAFWCNPISGHATLYWYQQILGQGPKLLIQFQNNGVVDDSQLPKDRFSAERLKGVDSTLKIQPAKLEDSAVYLCASSMTGINEKLFFGSGTQLSVL.